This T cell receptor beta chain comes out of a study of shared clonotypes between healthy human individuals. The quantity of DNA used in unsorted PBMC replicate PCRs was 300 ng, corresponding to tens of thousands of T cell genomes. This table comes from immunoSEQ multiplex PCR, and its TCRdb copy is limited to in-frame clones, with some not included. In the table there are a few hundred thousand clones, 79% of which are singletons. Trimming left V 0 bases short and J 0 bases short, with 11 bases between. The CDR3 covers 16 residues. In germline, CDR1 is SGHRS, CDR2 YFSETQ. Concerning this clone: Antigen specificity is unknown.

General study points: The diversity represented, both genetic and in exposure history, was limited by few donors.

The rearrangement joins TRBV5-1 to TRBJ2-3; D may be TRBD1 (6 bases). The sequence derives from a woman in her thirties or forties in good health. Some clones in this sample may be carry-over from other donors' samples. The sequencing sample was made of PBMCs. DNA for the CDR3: TGCGCCAGCAGCTTGGGAAGGACAGCTAGCACAGATACGCAGTATTTT. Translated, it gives CASSLGRTASTDTQYF.